This T cell receptor (beta chain) emerged from a study of T cells in localized non-small cell lung cancer. General study results and limits: Longer overall survival accompanied higher blood T cell density. Adjacent lung had a median roughly 61 of the 100 largest tumor clones. Exceeding tumor, uninvolved adjacent lung had the highest T cell clonality. Without multi-region sequencing, intratumor heterogeneity could not be excluded.

In the case of this clone: The antigen remains unidentified.

Profiled with immunoSEQ multiplex PCR; TCRdb holds only in-frame clones, not every one. Here the sample spans roughly 35,000 clones, roughly 88% being singletons. V was clipped by 2 bases and J by 7 bases; unmatched bases: 3. This CDR3 is 13 amino acids long. The V gene's germline CDR1 is MNHNY and CDR2 SVGAGI (reference sequence). This material consisted of peripheral blood, taken before any cancer treatment. The TCR originated in a woman aged 35 to 69 with stage I lung adenocarcinoma. V gene TRBV6-6 combines with J gene TRBJ1-1; 8 bases line up with TRBD1. In nucleotides, the CDR3 is TGTGCCAGCAGTTACCCCGACAGGGGTGAAGCTTTCTTT. It is translated as CASSYPDRGEAFF.